Detailed here is one TCR beta chain. Its target is unknown. This specimen comes from a study of cytomegalovirus exposure and HLA in healthy donors. Study details: Later analysis reported that the 120 or so validation repertoires shared the platform of the approximately 620 first-cohort repertoires. Broader study findings: In a later analysis, first-cohort TCR clusters were found to tend to co-occur in the 100 to 150 validation repertoires. The authors enumerated 180 or so TCR beta chains as linked to cytomegalovirus.

The CDR3 consists of 17 residues. Germline CDR1 reads LGHNA; CDR2 reads YSLEER. V lost 4 bases and J 6 bases, leaving 22 bases between the germline ends. Repertoires were generated with immunoSEQ multiplex PCR, while TCRdb's copy carries only in-frame clones and drops some. The sample holds 200,000 or so clones, more than 80% seen once. The rearrangement joins TRBV4-3 to TRBJ2-1, with a possible D match to TRBD2 (5 bases). The clonotype was recovered from a man between 18 and 29 years old in good health and CMV-seropositive. The sequenced sample consisted of PBMCs. CDR3 coding DNA: TGCGCCAGCAGCCCGAGTCCTGGAGGTGGTTTTGGCAATGAGCAGTTCTTC. It translates to CASSPSPGGGFGNEQFF.